What follows describes a single T cell receptor (beta chain). Investigators spread the genomic DNA of each subset evenly over several immunoSEQ plates. Profiled with immunoSEQ multiplex PCR; TCRdb holds only in-frame clones, not every one. The sample lists roughly 1.4 million clones; approximately 98.5% were seen once. The data originate from a study of shared clonotypes between healthy human individuals. The CDR3 spans 15 residues. Unmatched junction bases numbered 3, after V lost 2 bases and J lost 1 base. Germline CDR1 and CDR2: KGHSH and LQKENI. This receptor was taken from a man in his thirties or forties in good health. Sequencing was done on a sample of naive CD4+ T cells sorted from blood. Subset: CD45RA+ positively selected. V and J are TRBV18 and TRBJ1-1; TRBD1 aligns across 8 bases. CDR3 sequence: CASSPAGGKNTEAFF. For the CDR3, the DNA is TGTGCCAGCTCACCAGCAGGGGGCAAGAACACTGAAGCTTTCTTT. The full variable domain, with the rest looked up from reference TRBV18 and TRBJ1-1, is NAGVMQNPRHLVRRRGQEARLRCSPMKGHSHVYWYRQLPEEGLKFMVYLQKENIIDESGMPKERFSAEFPKEGPSILRIQQVVRGDSAAYFCASSPAGGKNTEAFFGQGTRLTVV.